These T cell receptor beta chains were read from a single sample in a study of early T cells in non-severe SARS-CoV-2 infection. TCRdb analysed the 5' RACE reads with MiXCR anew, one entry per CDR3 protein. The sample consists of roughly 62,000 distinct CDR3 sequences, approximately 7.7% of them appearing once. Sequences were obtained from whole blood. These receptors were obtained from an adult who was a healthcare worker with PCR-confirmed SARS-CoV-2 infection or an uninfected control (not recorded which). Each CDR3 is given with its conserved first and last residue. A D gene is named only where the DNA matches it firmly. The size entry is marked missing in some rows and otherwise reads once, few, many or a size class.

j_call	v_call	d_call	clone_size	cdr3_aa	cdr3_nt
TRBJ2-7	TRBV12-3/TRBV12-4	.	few	CASSPEAGWVNEQYF	TGTGCCAGCAGCCCGGAGGCGGGGTGGGTGAACGAGCAGTACTTC
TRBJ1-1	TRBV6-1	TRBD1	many	CASSEVLSGGSFF	TGTGCCAGCAGTGAAGTACTGTCAGGGGGGTCTTTCTTT
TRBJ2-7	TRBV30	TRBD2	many	CAWMVGTSGSYEQYF	TGTGCCTGGATGGTGGGGACTAGCGGATCGTACGAGCAGTACTTC
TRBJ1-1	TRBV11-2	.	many	CASSLETGRNTEAFF	TGTGCCAGCAGCTTAGAAACAGGGCGAAACACTGAAGCTTTCTTT
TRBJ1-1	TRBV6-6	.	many	CASSPFMEGRTEAFF	TGTGCCAGCAGCCCCTTCATGGAGGGGCGGACTGAAGCTTTCTTT
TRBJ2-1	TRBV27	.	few	CASSLSISWNEQFF	TGTGCCAGCAGTTTATCCATTAGTTGGAATGAGCAGTTCTTC
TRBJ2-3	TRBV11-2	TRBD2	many	CASSHLGLAGGLLTDTQYF	TGTGCCAGCAGCCATCTGGGACTAGCGGGAGGGCTTCTCACAGATACGCAGTATTTT
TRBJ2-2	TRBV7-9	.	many	CASSSPSGELFF	TGTGCCAGCAGCTCCCCTTCCGGGGAGCTGTTTTTT
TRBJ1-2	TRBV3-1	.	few	CASSQEKGYGYTF	TGTGCCAGCAGCCAAGAGAAGGGGTATGGCTACACCTTC
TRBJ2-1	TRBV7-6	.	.	CASSPVSGSPGEQFF	TGTGCCAGCAGCCCCGTAAGCGGGTCCCCCGGTGAGCAGTTCTTC
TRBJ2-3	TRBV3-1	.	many	CASSRISRTQRDTQYF	TGTGCCAGCAGCCGCATCTCGAGGACTCAACGGGATACGCAGTATTTT
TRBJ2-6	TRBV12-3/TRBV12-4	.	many	CASIASGANVLTF	TGTGCCAGCATCGCCTCTGGGGCCAACGTCCTGACTTTC
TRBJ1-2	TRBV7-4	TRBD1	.	CASSLVRQTDRDYGYTF	TGTGCCAGCAGCTTAGTCCGCCAAACCGACAGGGACTATGGCTACACCTTC
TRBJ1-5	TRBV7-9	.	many	CASSSTEGGNQPQHF	TGTGCCAGCAGCTCGACAGAGGGAGGCAATCAGCCCCAGCATTTT
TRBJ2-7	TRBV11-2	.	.	CASSEVAQGHEQYF	TGTGCCAGCAGCGAAGTGGCCCAAGGGCACGAGCAGTACTTC
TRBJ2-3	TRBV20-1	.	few	CSAKEGDTQYF	TGCAGTGCTAAAGAGGGAGATACGCAGTATTTT
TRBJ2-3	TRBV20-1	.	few	CSAMPSRLTDTQYF	TGCAGTGCTATGCCATCTCGGCTCACAGATACGCAGTATTTT
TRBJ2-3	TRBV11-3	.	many	CASSPSPGIEDTQYF	TGTGCCAGCAGCCCTTCCCCAGGGATAGAAGATACGCAGTATTTT
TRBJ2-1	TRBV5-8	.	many	CASSPPGNEQFF	TGTGCCAGCAGCCCCCCGGGGAATGAGCAGTTCTTC
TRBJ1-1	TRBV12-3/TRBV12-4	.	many	CASSLLRGSTEAFF	TGTGCCAGCAGTTTATTGCGTGGGAGCACTGAAGCTTTCTTT
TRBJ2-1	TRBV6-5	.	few	CASSYLSGEQFF	TGTGCCAGCAGTTATTTGAGTGGCGAGCAGTTCTTC
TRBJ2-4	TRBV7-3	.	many	CASSPESSGIQYF	TGTGCCAGCAGCCCCGAGTCGAGCGGCATTCAGTACTTC
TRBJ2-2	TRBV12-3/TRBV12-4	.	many	CASSLPGIPGELFF	TGTGCCAGCAGTTTACCGGGGATTCCCGGGGAGCTGTTTTTT
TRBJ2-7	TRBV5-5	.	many	CASSPQGHEQYF	TGTGCCAGCAGCCCGCAAGGGCACGAGCAGTACTTC
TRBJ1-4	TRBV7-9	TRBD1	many	CASRMTGGLDEKLFF	TGTGCCAGCAGAATGACAGGGGGCTTGGATGAAAAACTGTTTTTT
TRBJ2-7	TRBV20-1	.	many	CSARPGHFDEQYF	TGCAGTGCTAGACCGGGACACTTCGACGAGCAGTACTTC
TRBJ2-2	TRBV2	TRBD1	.	CASVSNPGTGYTGELFF	TGTGCCAGCGTTTCAAATCCGGGGACAGGTTACACCGGGGAGCTGTTTTTT
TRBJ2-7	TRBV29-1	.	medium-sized	CSVELGQSYEQYF	TGCAGCGTTGAACTAGGACAGTCCTACGAGCAGTACTTC
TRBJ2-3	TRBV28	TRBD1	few	CASTRSSGYRGTQYF	TGTGCCAGCACCAGATCAAGTGGGTACAGGGGTACGCAGTATTTT
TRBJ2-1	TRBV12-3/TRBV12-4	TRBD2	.	CASSPGGGIYNEQFF	TGTGCCAGCAGTCCCGGCGGGGGGATCTACAATGAGCAGTTCTTC
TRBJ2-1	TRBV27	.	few	CASSLGYLVGEQFF	TGTGCCAGCAGTTTGGGCTACCTTGTGGGTGAGCAGTTCTTC